This T cell receptor (beta chain) was observed in a study of T-cell memory formation after mild COVID-19. General study findings and limits: Second-wave clones reaching peak frequency on day 37 lacked confirmed SARS-CoV-2 specificity.

Using its own MiXCR run on the 5' RACE reads, TCRdb lists one record per CDR3 protein. Of just over 50,000 distinct CDR3 sequences listed, approximately 9% are singletons. A few counts support this clonotype. What it recognizes is unknown. Per the germline V gene, CDR1 is KGHDR and CDR2 is SFDVKD. The junction had 5 bases not matched to a gene; V was cut back by 1 base and J by 3 bases. The CDR3 has 17 amino acids. The chain couples TRBV24-1 to TRBJ2-1, with 10 bases identical to TRBD2. This sequence was found in an adult woman who had mild COVID-19 (a few samples of this study predate the infection). Cell type and time point are not known. The specimen sequenced was PBMCs or a T cell subset sorted from them (not recorded which). The CDR3 DNA sequence: TGTGCCACCAGTGATTTCCCTAGCGGGAGTGGCTACAATGAGCAGTTCTTC. It yields the protein CATSDFPSGSGYNEQFF.